These 2 T cell receptor beta chains came from one sample sequenced in a study of long-term antiretroviral therapy in people with HIV. Investigators performed immunoSEQ version v3.0 at survey level. Assay: immunoSEQ multiplex PCR; the TCRdb copy retains only in-frame clones and omits some. Of around 11,000 clones listed, around 85% are singletons. Sequenced material: unsorted PBMCs, taken 1.8 years after starting antiretroviral therapy. Receptors originate from a man aged 40-55 years with HIV.

The chain recombines TRBV18 with TRBJ2-4; D call uncertain. The CDR3 totals 16 residues. CDR1 and CDR2 from the germline V gene are KGHSH and LQKENI. Trimming took 0 bases from V and 5 from J, leaving 14 bases between them. CDR3 DNA sequence: TGTGCCAGCTCACCACCGGACCTAACCGCCCAAAACATTCAGTACTTC. Translating gives CASSPPDLTAQNIQYF.

This clone was found a few times. The V and J genes are TRBV7-8 and TRBJ1-3; no definite D call. Deletions cut 4 bases from V and 0 bases from J, with 13 bases between. The CDR3 totals 16 residues. The germline V gene encodes CDR1 SGHVS and CDR2 FQNEAQ. CDR3 in DNA: TGTGCCAGCAGCTCTCCCTTGATCGTCTCTGGAAACACCATATATTTT. Protein sequence: CASSSPLIVSGNTIYF.